Sequencing of this TCR beta chain was carried out in a study of blood T cell repertoires in COVID-19. Study-wide background: Italy, Spain and the United States were the sources of the convalescent and acute COVID-19 samples.

The protocol was immunoSEQ multiplex PCR, while the TCRdb copy is restricted to in-frame clones and leaves out a portion. The repertoire holds fewer than 700,000 clones, about 89% seen once, with less than 9.5% in the top ten. The V and J ends lost 4 bases and 0 bases respectively, with 9 bases between them. Germline CDR1 is MDHEN and CDR2 is SYDVKM. The CDR3 runs to 14 residues. Specimen: peripheral blood. The clonotype was recovered from a woman in her forties or fifties with COVID-19, enrolled during active disease. This chain links TRBV28 with TRBJ1-1; D gene uncertain. CDR3 DNA: TGTGCCAGCAGTTGGACGGACTTGAACACTGAAGCTTTCTTT. Its protein product is CASSWTDLNTEAFF.